This T cell receptor (beta chain) was captured by sequencing in a study of T-cell reconstitution after alpha-beta-depleted transplantation in children. Study-wide points: Expanded graft clones, several hundred of them, were reportedly the source of alpha-beta T cells about two months after transplant. A year post-transplant, T-cell counts and diversity derived mostly from newly produced T cells. Some patients owed their high day-60 TCRbeta diversity to surviving recipient T cells and thymic progenitors.

The CDR3 loop spans 15 amino acids. V was cut by 5 bases and J by 2 bases, with 14 bases left in between. Germline lookup yields CDR1 MGHRA and CDR2 YSYEKL. For TCRbeta, the library was prepared with unique molecular identifiers. A single record per CDR3 protein comes from TCRdb applying MiXCR to the PCR reads. Counted here are some 600,000 distinct CDR3 sequences, under 15% occurring once; the ten biggest clones make up around 2.2%. This clonotype was observed a few times. Its target is unknown. V and J are TRBV4-1 and TRBJ2-3; D gene uncertain. This TCR was sampled from a male patient younger than 18 who had a stem cell transplant for acute myeloid leukemia, so the T cells may come from the graft donor. Material: PBMCs, mostly from graft donor cells, obtained 360 days after TCRalphabeta/CD19-depleted stem cell transplant. CDR3 nucleotide sequence: TGCGCCAGCAGCAGGGTTAGCAGCCTCACAGATACGCAGTATTTT. This sequence encodes CASSRVSSLTDTQYF.